These 2 T cell receptor beta chains were all obtained from the same sample, sequenced in a study of graft-versus-host responses after intestinal transplantation. Processing of graft tissue released intraepithelial and lamina propria lymphocytes. Sequencing was performed with immunoSEQ multiplex PCR; in TCRdb, only in-frame clones are kept and a portion is missing. The table records approximately 15,000 clones, around three fifths of them present only once. The material sequenced was ileum tissue, taken 524 days after transplant. The receptor set was obtained from a human patient who received an intestinal transplant, so some T cells may come from the graft donor.

This clone has just one count. The CDR3 DNA reads as TGTGCCAGTGGGCCAGGGGGGCCGGATACGCAGTATTTT. This sequence encodes CASGPGGPDTQYF. The chain employs TRBV6-1 and TRBJ2-3; TRBD1 is a possible D gene (7 bases). The germline gives CDR1 MNHNS, CDR2 SASEGT. The length of the CDR3 is 13 residues. Trimming shortened V by 9 bases and J by 6 bases, and 16 bases separated the two germline ends.

The rearrangement links TRBV6-9 to TRBJ2-1, with 9 bases lining up with TRBD2. Germline values: CDR1 MNHGY, CDR2 SVAAGI. This CDR3 contains 13 residues. J was trimmed by 3 bases and V by 10 bases; bases with no gene match: 4. In DNA form, the CDR3 reads TGTGCCACCGGTAGCGGGGGCTACAATGAGCAGTTCTTC. This translates into CATGSGGYNEQFF.